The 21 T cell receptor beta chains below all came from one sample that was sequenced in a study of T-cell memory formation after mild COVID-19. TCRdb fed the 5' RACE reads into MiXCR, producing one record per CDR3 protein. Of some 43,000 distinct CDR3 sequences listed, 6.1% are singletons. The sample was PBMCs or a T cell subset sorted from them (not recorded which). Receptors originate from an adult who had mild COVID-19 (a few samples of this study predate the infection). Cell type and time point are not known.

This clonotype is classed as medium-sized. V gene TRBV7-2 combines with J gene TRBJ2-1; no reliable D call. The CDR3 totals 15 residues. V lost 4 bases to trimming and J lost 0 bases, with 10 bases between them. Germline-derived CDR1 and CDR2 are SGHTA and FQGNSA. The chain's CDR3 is CASSSDRSSYNEQFF. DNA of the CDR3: TGTGCCAGCAGCTCCGATAGGAGCTCCTACAATGAGCAGTTCTTC.

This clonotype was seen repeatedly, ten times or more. In DNA form, the CDR3 reads TGCGCCAGCAGCGTCTCTGGGGCCAACGTCCTGACTTTC. This translates into CASSVSGANVLTF. The chain employs TRBV5-1 and TRBJ2-6; D gene unclear. The CDR3 is made up of 13 amino acids. Trimming pared 4 bases from V and 0 bases from J, leaving 2 bases between. Per the germline V gene, CDR1 is SGHRS and CDR2 is YFSETQ.

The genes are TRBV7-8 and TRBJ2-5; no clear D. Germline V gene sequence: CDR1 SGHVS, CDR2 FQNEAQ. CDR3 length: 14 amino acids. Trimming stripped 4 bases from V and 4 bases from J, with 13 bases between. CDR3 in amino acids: CASSYSPVRETQYF. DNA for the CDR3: TGTGCCAGCAGCTACAGCCCCGTCAGAGAGACCCAGTACTTC.

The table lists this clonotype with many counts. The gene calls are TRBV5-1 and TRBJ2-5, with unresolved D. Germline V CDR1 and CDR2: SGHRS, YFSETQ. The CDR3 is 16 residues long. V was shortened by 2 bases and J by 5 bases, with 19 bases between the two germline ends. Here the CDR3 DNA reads TGCGCCAGCAGCTTCGATCCAGAGTCACCGGCGGAGACCCAGTACTTC. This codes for CASSFDPESPAETQYF.

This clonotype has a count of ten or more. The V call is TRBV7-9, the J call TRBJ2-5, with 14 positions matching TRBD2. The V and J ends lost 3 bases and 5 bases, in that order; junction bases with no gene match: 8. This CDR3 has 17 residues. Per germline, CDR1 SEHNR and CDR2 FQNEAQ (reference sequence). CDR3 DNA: TGTGCCAGCAGCTTGGGACTAGCGGGAGTGCGGCTCGAGACCCAGTACTTC. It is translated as CASSLGLAGVRLETQYF. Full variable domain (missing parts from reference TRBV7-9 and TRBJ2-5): DTGVSQNPRHKITKRGQNVTFRCDPISEHNRLYWYRQTLGQGPEFLTYFQNEAQLEKSRLLSDRFSAERPKGSFSTLEIQRTEQGDSAMYLCASSLGLAGVRLETQYFGPGTRLLVL.

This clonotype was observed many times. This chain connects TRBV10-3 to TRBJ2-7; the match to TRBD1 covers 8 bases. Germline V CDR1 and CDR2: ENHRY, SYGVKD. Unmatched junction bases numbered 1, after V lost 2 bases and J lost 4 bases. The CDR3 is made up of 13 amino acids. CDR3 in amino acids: CAISEDRGYEQYF. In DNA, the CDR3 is TGTGCCATCAGTGAGGACAGGGGTTACGAGCAGTACTTC.

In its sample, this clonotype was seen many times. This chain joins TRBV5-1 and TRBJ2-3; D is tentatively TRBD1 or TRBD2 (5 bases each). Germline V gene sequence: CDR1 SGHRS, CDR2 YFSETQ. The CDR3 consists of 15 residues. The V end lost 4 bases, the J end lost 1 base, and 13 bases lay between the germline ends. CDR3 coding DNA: TGCGCCAGCAGCCAACGAACGGGGCGCACAGATACGCAGTATTTT. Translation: CASSQRTGRTDTQYF. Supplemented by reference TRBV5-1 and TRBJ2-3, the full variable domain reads KAGVTQTPRYLIKTRGQQVTLSCSPISGHRSVSWYQQTPGQGLQFLFEYFSETQRNKGNFPGRFSGRQFSNSRSEMNVSTLELGDSALYLCASSQRTGRTDTQYFGPGTRLTVL.

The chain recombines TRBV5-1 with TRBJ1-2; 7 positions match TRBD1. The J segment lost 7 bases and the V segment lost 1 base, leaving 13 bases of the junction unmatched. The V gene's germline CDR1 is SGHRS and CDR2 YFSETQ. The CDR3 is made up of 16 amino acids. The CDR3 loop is CASSLTSTTGESGYTF. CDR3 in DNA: TGCGCCAGCAGCTTGACCTCTACCACAGGGGAGTCTGGCTACACCTTC. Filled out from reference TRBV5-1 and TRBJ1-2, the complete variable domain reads KAGVTQTPRYLIKTRGQQVTLSCSPISGHRSVSWYQQTPGQGLQFLFEYFSETQRNKGNFPGRFSGRQFSNSRSEMNVSTLELGDSALYLCASSLTSTTGESGYTFGSGTRLTVV.

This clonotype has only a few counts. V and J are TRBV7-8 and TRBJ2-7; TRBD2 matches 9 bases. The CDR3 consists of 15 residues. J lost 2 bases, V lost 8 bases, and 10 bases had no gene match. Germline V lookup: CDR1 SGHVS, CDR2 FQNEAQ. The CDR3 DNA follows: TGTGCCAGCCGATTGTCCGGGACTAGCACCTACGAGCAGTACTTC. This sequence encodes CASRLSGTSTYEQYF.

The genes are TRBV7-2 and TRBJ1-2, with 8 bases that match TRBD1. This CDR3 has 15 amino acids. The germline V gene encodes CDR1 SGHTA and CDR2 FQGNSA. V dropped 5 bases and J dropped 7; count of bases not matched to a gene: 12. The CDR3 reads CASSHVGTGKGGYTF. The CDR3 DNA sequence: TGTGCCAGCAGCCACGTTGGGACAGGAAAGGGTGGCTACACCTTC.

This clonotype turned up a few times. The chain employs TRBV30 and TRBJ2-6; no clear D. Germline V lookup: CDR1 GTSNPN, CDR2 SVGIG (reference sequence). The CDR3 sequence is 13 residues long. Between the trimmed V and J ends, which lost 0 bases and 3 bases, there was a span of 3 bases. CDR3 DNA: TGTGCCTGGAGTGTAAGTGGGGCCAACGTCCTGACTTTC. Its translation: CAWSVSGANVLTF. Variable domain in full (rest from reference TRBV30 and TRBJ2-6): SQTIHQWPATLVQPVGSPLSLECTVEGTSNPNLYWYRQAAGRGLQLLFYSVGIGQISSEVPQNLSASRPQDRQFILSSKKLLLSDSGFYLCAWSVSGANVLTFGAGSRLTVL.

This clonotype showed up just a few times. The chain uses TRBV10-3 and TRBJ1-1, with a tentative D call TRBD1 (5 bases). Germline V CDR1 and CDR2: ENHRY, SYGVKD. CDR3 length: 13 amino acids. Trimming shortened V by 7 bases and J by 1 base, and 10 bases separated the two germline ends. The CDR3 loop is CAINQQENTEAFF. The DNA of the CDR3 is TGTGCCATCAACCAACAGGAGAACACTGAAGCTTTCTTT.

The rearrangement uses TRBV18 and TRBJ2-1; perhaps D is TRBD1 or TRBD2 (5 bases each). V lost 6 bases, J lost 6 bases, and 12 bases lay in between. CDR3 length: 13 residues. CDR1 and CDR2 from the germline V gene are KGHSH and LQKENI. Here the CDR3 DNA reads TGTGCCAGCTCTGCCGGGGCGCCCAATGAGCAGTTCTTC. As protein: CASSAGAPNEQFF.

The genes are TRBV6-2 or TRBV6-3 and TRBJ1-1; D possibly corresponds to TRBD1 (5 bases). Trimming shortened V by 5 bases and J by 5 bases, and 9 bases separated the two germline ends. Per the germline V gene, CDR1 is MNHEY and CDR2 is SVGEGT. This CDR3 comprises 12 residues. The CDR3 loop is CASSRGLTEAFF. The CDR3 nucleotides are TGTGCCAGCAGTAGGGGACTTACTGAAGCTTTCTTT.

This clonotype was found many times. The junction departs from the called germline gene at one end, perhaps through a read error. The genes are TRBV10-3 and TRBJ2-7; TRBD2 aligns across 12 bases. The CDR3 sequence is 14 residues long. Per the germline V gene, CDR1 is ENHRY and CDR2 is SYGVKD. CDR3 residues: CAISDELAGGPSSF. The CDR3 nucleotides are TGTGCCATCAGTGATGAGCTAGCGGGAGGGCCCTCGTCCTTC.

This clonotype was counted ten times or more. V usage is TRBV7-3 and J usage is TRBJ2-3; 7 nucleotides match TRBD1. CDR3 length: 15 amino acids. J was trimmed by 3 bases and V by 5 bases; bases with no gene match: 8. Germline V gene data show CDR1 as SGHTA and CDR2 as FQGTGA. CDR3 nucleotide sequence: TGTGCCAGCAGCGGAAGGGGACAGATTACAGATACGCAGTATTTT. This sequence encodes CASSGRGQITDTQYF.

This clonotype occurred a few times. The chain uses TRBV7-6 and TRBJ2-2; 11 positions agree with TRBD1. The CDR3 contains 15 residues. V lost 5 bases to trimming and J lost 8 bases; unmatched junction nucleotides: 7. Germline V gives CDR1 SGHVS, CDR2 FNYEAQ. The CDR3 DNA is TGTGCCAGCAGCCGGACAGGGGGCGGATCTGGGGAGCTGTTTTTT. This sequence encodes CASSRTGGGSGELFF. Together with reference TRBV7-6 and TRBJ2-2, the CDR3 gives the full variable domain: GAGVSQSPRYKVTKRGQDVALRCDPISGHVSLYWYRQALGQGPEFLTYFNYEAQQDKSGLPNDRFSAERPEGSISTLTIQRTEQRDSAMYRCASSRTGGGSGELFFGEGSRLTVL.

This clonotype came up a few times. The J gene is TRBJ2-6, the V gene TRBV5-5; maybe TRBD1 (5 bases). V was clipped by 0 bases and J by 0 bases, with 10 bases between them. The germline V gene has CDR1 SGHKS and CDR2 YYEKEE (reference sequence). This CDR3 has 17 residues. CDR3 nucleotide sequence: TGTGCCAGCAGCTTGGTCACAGGATTCTCTGGGGCCAACGTCCTGACTTTC. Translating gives CASSLVTGFSGANVLTF.

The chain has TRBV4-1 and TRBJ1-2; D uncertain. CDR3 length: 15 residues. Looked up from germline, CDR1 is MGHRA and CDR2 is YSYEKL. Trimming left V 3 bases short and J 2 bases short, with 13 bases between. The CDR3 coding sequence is TGCGCCAGCAGCCAGTGGGCAGGATCAAACTATGGCTACACCTTC. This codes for CASSQWAGSNYGYTF.

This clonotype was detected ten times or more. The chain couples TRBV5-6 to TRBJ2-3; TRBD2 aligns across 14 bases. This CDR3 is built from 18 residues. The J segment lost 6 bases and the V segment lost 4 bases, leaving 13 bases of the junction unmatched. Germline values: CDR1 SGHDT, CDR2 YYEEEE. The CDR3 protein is CASSRGLAGVGTTDTQYF. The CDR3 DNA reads TGTGCCAGCAGCCGGGGACTAGCGGGGGTGGGGACAACGGATACGCAGTATTTT.

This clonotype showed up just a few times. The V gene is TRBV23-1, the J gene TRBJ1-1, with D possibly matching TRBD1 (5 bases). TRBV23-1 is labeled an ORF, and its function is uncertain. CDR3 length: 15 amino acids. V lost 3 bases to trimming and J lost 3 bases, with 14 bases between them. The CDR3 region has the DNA TGCGCCAGCAGTCATTCCAAAGGGGAGGACACTGAAGCTTTCTTT. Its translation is CASSHSKGEDTEAFF.